This entry lists 20 T cell receptor beta chains sequenced from one sample in a study of blood T cell repertoires in COVID-19. Here immunoSEQ multiplex PCR was the method, and the copy in TCRdb shows in-frame clones only, minus some. The sample has 350,000 to 450,000 clones; 70% to 90% are singletons. Sequencing was done on a sample of PBMCs or T cells enriched from blood (not recorded which). The source is a woman between 18 and 30 years old who had been exposed to COVID-19.

This clone appeared once. V usage is TRBV27 and J usage is TRBJ2-5, with D possibly TRBD1 on 5 matching bases. CDR1 is MNHEY and CDR2 is SMNVEV in the germline V gene (reference sequence). The CDR3 has 13 residues. The germline V and J ends were trimmed by 6 bases and 4 bases, with 12 bases remaining between them. The CDR3 loop reads CASSPRGLETQYF. The CDR3 nucleotides are TGTGCCAGCAGCCCAAGGGGTCTAGAGACCCAGTACTTC.

The V call is TRBV9, the J call TRBJ2-2; possibly TRBD1 for D (5 bases). This CDR3 comprises 15 residues. Germline loops: CDR1 SGDLS, CDR2 YYNGEE. The ends were cut back, 5 bases at V and 4 bases at J, with 15 bases in the middle. CDR3 sequence (DNA): TGTGCCAGCAGGTACAGCGACAGTCCCACCGGGGAGCTGTTTTTT. Translated: CASRYSDSPTGELFF.

In this sample, this clone turned up a few times. The V call is TRBV7-2, the J call TRBJ1-4, with a tentative D call TRBD1 (5 bases). V was cut by 0 bases and J by 8 bases, with 16 bases left in between. There are 16 residues in the CDR3. Germline V gene sequence: CDR1 SGHTA, CDR2 FQGNSA. CDR3 sequence reads: CASSLALGQGDEKLFF. CDR3 in DNA: TGTGCCAGCAGCTTAGCGCTAGGGCAGGGTGACGAAAAACTGTTTTTT.

The rearrangement uses TRBV5-6 and TRBJ2-1; TRBD2 matches 9 bases. CDR1 SGHDT and CDR2 YYEEEE come from the germline V gene. This CDR3 spans 15 amino acids. V lost 4 bases to trimming and J lost 9 bases; unmatched junction nucleotides: 11. CDR3 sequence: CASSEGLAQLSEQFF. CDR3 in DNA: TGTGCCAGCAGCGAAGGACTAGCGCAACTCAGTGAGCAGTTCTTC. Full variable domain (outside the CDR3, taken from reference TRBV5-6 and TRBJ2-1): DAGVTQSPTHLIKTRGQQVTLRCSPKSGHDTVSWYQQALGQGPQFIFQYYEEEERQRGNFPDRFSGHQFPNYSSELNVNALLLGDSALYLCASSEGLAQLSEQFFGPGTRLTVL.

The chain has TRBV6-2 or TRBV6-3 and TRBJ2-3, with TRBD2 matching 10 bases. Germline-derived CDR1 and CDR2 are MNHEY and SVGEGT. V trimming: 2 bases; J trimming: 4 bases; junction bases outside the gene matches: 9. The CDR3 has 17 amino acids. The CDR3 DNA sequence: TGTGCCAGCAGTTACGGAGCGGGGGGGTGGGCAGCAGATACGCAGTATTTT. Its translation: CASSYGAGGWAADTQYF.

The gene calls are TRBV27 and TRBJ1-2; possible D gene TRBD1, 5 bases. V dropped 3 bases and J dropped 3 bases, with 11 bases sitting between them. CDR3 length equals 14 residues. Looked up from germline, CDR1 is MNHEY and CDR2 is SMNVEV (reference sequence). For the CDR3, the DNA is TGTGCCAGCAGTTTTCTAGGGGCCGACTATGGCTACACCTTC. Residues: CASSFLGADYGYTF.

The chain carries TRBV24-1 and TRBJ2-7; no clear D. V lost 5 bases and J lost 7, with 8 bases in between. From germline, CDR1 is KGHDR and CDR2 SFDVKD. The CDR3 spans 11 residues. This chain's CDR3 is CATSGPREQYF. The CDR3 DNA reads as TGTGCCACCAGTGGCCCCCGGGAGCAGTACTTC.

The gene calls are TRBV11-2 and TRBJ2-3; 8 bases fit TRBD2. Germline V CDR1 and CDR2: SGHAT, FQNNGV. V lost 7 bases to trimming and J lost 2 bases; unmatched junction nucleotides: 17. The CDR3 length is 18 residues. The chain's CDR3 is CASTLLPREAGVTDTQYF. The CDR3 nucleotides read TGTGCCAGCACCCTACTCCCGCGGGAGGCCGGGGTCACAGATACGCAGTATTTT.

This chain links TRBV6-6 with TRBJ1-6; D unresolved. The CDR3 runs 16 residues. The germline CDR1 and CDR2 sequences are MNHNY and SVGAGI (reference sequence). V was shortened by 2 bases and J by 6 bases, with 14 bases between the two germline ends. This chain's CDR3 is CASSYPILQANSPLHF. As DNA, the CDR3 is TGTGCCAGCAGTTACCCGATATTGCAGGCTAATTCACCCCTCCACTTT.

The chain uses TRBV28 and TRBJ2-3; 10 nucleotides line up with TRBD2. The ends lost 8 bases at V and 4 bases at J; junction bases unmatched: 9. The germline gives CDR1 MDHEN, CDR2 SYDVKM. This CDR3 is 15 amino acids long. CDR3 amino acids: CASLKLAGPSDTQYF. CDR3 in DNA: TGTGCCAGCCTCAAACTAGCGGGGCCCTCAGATACGCAGTATTTT.

The chain carries TRBV20-1 and TRBJ2-7, with D maybe TRBD1 (6 bases). Germline V lookup: CDR1 DFQATT, CDR2 SNEGSKA (reference sequence). Trimming removed 3 bases from V and 4 bases from J, with 13 bases in between. This CDR3 region has 13 residues. The CDR3 region is CSASSQGEYEQYF. The CDR3 DNA is TGCAGTGCTAGTTCACAGGGAGAGTACGAGCAGTACTTC.

This clone was found a few times. The genes are TRBV10-1 and TRBJ1-5, with D unresolved. The germline V gene has CDR1 WNHNN and CDR2 SYGVQD (reference sequence). V lost 7 bases to trimming and J lost 2 bases, with 18 bases between them. The CDR3 has 16 amino acids. Here the CDR3 DNA reads TGCGCCAGCAATGGACGACTACCGGACGGCAATCAGCCCCAGCATTTT. As protein: CASNGRLPDGNQPQHF.

V and J are TRBV28 and TRBJ2-7, with TRBD1 identical over 8 bases. Germline V CDR1 and CDR2: MDHEN, SYDVKM. CDR3 length: 15 residues. Trimming at V came to 4 bases and at J to 3 bases, leaving 8 bases not matched to a gene. CDR3 in DNA: TGTGCCAGCAGTTCTACCGGACAGGGAAACTACGAGCAGTACTTC. Protein product: CASSSTGQGNYEQYF.

The genes are TRBV30 and TRBJ1-1, with D possibly being TRBD1 (5 bases). The germline V gene has CDR1 GTSNPN and CDR2 SVGIG (reference sequence). The CDR3 sequence is 13 residues long. V lost 0 bases to trimming and J lost 5 bases, with 10 bases between them. The CDR3 bases are TGTGCCTGGAGTGTAACAGCAGGGACTGAAGCTTTCTTT. This sequence encodes CAWSVTAGTEAFF.

The chain links TRBV6-5 to TRBJ2-2, with 7 bases that match TRBD1. The CDR3 has 13 amino acids. Germline V gene lookup returns CDR1 MNHEY and CDR2 SVGAGI. J gave up 7 bases and V 3 bases, and 2 bases lay outside the gene matches. DNA for the CDR3: TGTGCCAGCAGTTATTGGGACAGCGGGGAGCTGTTTTTT. Translating it yields CASSYWDSGELFF.

The CDR3 coding sequence is TGTGCCAGCACCACAGGAGGGTACCGTCGAAAAAACATTCAGTACTTC. The encoded protein is CASTTGGYRRKNIQYF. The chain couples TRBV7-4 to TRBJ2-4; TRBD2 might be the D (6 bases). CDR1 is SGHVT, CDR2 SQSDAQ, per germline. Trimming cost V 7 bases and J 4 bases, with 20 bases left between them. This CDR3 has 16 residues.

The chain uses TRBV3-1 (or the pseudogene TRBV3-2) and TRBJ2-5; weak D call: TRBD2 (7 bases). V was clipped by 1 base and J by 5 bases, with 11 bases between them. Germline CDR1 is LGHDT and CDR2 is YNNKEL (reference sequence). This CDR3 spans 14 amino acids. DNA for the CDR3: TGTGCCAGCAGCCAAGGGGGGGGCTCGGAGACCCAGTACTTC. It translates to CASSQGGGSETQYF.

V usage is TRBV27 and J usage is TRBJ2-7, with 7 bases fitting TRBD1. Trimming cost V 3 bases and J 3 bases; bases outside gene matches: 11. Germline V lookup: CDR1 MNHEY, CDR2 SMNVEV (reference sequence). The CDR3 runs to 16 residues. CDR3 DNA sequence: TGTGCCAGCAGTTTTTTGGGGACAGCTCAAAGCTACGAGCAGTACTTC. Translating it yields CASSFLGTAQSYEQYF.

This chain links TRBV30 with TRBJ1-4, with D perhaps matching TRBD1 (5 bases). Trimming cost V 5 bases and J 3 bases, with 10 bases left between them. Germline-derived CDR1 and CDR2 are GTSNPN and SVGIG (reference sequence). The CDR3 spans 13 residues. The CDR3 nucleotides are TGTGCCTGGGCAGGGTCAGCTAATGAAAAACTGTTTTTT. It is translated as CAWAGSANEKLFF.

The DNA for the CDR3 is TGTGCCAGCAGTCCCCACAGGGCGGAAAAGACCCAGTACTTC. Residues: CASSPHRAEKTQYF. This chain connects TRBV6-5 to TRBJ2-5; the D gene is possibly TRBD1 (6 bases). This CDR3 comprises 14 residues. From germline, CDR1 is MNHEY and CDR2 SVGAGI. V lost 5 bases to trimming and J lost 6 bases, with 16 bases between them.